These T cell receptor beta chains were read from a single sample in a study of blood T cell repertoires in COVID-19. The data were produced by immunoSEQ multiplex PCR, yet TCRdb's version contains in-frame clones alone and is incomplete. The sample consists of roughly 150,000 clones, approximately 86% of them appearing once. Sequenced input: peripheral blood. The source is a human donor in a cohort sampled during active COVID-19. Each CDR3 is given with its conserved first and last residue. D genes are given only for firm matches. Expanded clones get a size class; other rows say once, few or many, or leave the size out.

TRBJ1-6	few	TRBV7-9	TRBD1	TGTGCCAGCAGCCCTTGGACAGGGCGATCTTATGATTCACCCCTCCACTTT	CASSPWTGRSYDSPLHF
TRBJ1-2	-	TRBV7-8	TRBD1	TGTGCCAGCAGCCGTACGGGACAGCCTAACTATGGCTACACCTTC	CASSRTGQPNYGYTF
TRBJ1-5	-	TRBV19	-	TGTGCCAGTAGCTCCGGAGGGGAACGGCCCCAGCATTTT	CASSSGGERPQHF
TRBJ2-1	-	TRBV7-9	-	TGTGCCAGCAGCGATGGACAGTCCTACAATGAGCAGTTCTTC	CASSDGQSYNEQFF
TRBJ1-6	-	TRBV5-1	-	TGCGCCAGCAGCTTCGGCGGGGAAGGCTCACCCCTCCACTTT	CASSFGGEGSPLHF
TRBJ1-5	-	TRBV28	-	TGTGCCAGCAGTTCAGAGAGGGTTTATCTTCAGCCCCAGCATTTT	CASSSERVYLQPQHF
TRBJ1-2	-	TRBV5-1	TRBD1	TGCGCCAGCAGCTTGTCCGACAGGGAAGACGGCTACACCTTC	CASSLSDREDGYTF
TRBJ2-7	-	TRBV27	-	TGTGCCAGCAGTTTACTAACAGGGACCTACGAGCAGTACTTC	CASSLLTGTYEQYF
TRBJ2-7	-	TRBV5-6	TRBD1	TGTGCCAGCAGCGCCTTGGGACAGGGGATTTACGAGCAGTACTTC	CASSALGQGIYEQYF
TRBJ2-1	-	TRBV24-1	-	TGTGCCACCGGAGGGGAGGAGGTAGACAATGAGCAGTTCTTC	CATGGEEVDNEQFF
TRBJ2-3	-	TRBV5-1	TRBD2	TGCGCCAGCGGAGCGGGGGCGGGCCCACATACGCAGTATTTT	CASGAGAGPHTQYF
TRBJ1-1	-	TRBV5-1	-	TGCGCCAGCAGCTTCGGACAGATGGGTTTCCTCGATGAAGCTTTCTTT	CASSFGQMGFLDEAFF
TRBJ2-5	-	TRBV6-1	TRBD1	TGTGCCAGCAGTGGCCGGGACAGGGGGGACCAAGAGACCCAGTACTTC	CASSGRDRGDQETQYF
TRBJ1-1	once	TRBV4-2	-	TGTGCCAGCAGCCAGAGGGGGGGGAACACTGAAGCTTTCTTT	CASSQRGGNTEAFF
TRBJ2-7	-	TRBV5-6	-	TGTGCCAGCAGCTTGTCCACAGCCTACGAGCAGTACTTC	CASSLSTAYEQYF
TRBJ1-2	-	TRBV6-1	-	TGTGCCAGCAGTGTAACCCCTCCGAGGGGAGGCTATGGCTACACCTTC	CASSVTPPRGGYGYTF
TRBJ2-3	-	TRBV6-1	TRBD2	TGTGCCAGCAGTGAAGCGGGGGGGGCAGATACGCAGTATTTT	CASSEAGGADTQYF